This TCR beta chain stems from a study of blood T cell repertoires in COVID-19. In the study overall: COVID-19 samples, acute and convalescent, were from the United States, Italy and Spain. The cDNA or gDNA used as material had been derived from T cells, B-cell-depleted T cells, or PBMCs.

The CDR3 totals 16 residues. With V trimmed by 5 bases and J by 9 bases, 15 bases remained unmatched. CDR1 and CDR2 from the germline V gene are LNHDA and SQIVND (reference sequence). As concerns this clone: The same CDR3 arises from other DNA sequences in this sample as well.

In the original workflow: Nucleated cell number was recorded as an estimate derived from reference gene primer amplification. Sequenced by immunoSEQ multiplex PCR; TCRdb stores in-frame clones only, minus some. That table is the source of V, J and clone size, and D and trimming were worked out from the DNA. Of more than 60,000 clones listed, under 95% are singletons. This chain uses TRBV19 with TRBJ2-1; 8 bases align to TRBD1. This sequence was found in a human donor in a cohort sampled during active COVID-19. Sequenced input: peripheral blood. CDR3 protein: CASSAQGSQGGGEQFF. DNA for the CDR3: TGTGCCAGTAGTGCCCAAGGCTCACAGGGGGGCGGTGAGCAGTTCTTC.